A single sample gave rise to the 9 T cell receptor beta chains below, sequenced in a study of OX40 agonist ivuxolimab in advanced cancers. Generated by immunoSEQ multiplex PCR, the TCRdb table keeps only in-frame clones and is missing some. This table holds tens of thousands of clones, roughly 80% found once. This specimen consisted of CD4+ or CD8+ T cells sorted from blood, obtained in a trial of the OX40 agonist ivuxolimab. The receptors were sampled from an adult with an advanced solid tumor such as melanoma, head and neck, liver or kidney cancer.

The J gene is TRBJ1-2, the V gene TRBV6-5; TRBD1 aligns across 9 bases. The CDR3 length is 15 residues. Trimming cost V 4 bases and J 6 bases; bases outside gene matches: 9. The germline CDR1 and CDR2 sequences are MNHEY and SVGAGI. The CDR3 region is CASSFAGTGLDGYTF. CDR3 nucleotide sequence: TGTGCCAGCAGTTTCGCCGGGACAGGGTTAGATGGCTACACCTTC.

The chain joins TRBV29-1 to TRBJ2-1; TRBD2 agrees at 10 bases. The V gene end was trimmed by 1 base and the J gene end by 8 bases; junction bases not matched to a gene: 14. The CDR3 is 17 amino acids. Germline V lookup: CDR1 SQVTM, CDR2 ANQGSEA. The CDR3 is CSVEGTRLAGPSDEQFF. The CDR3 region has the DNA TGCAGCGTTGAAGGAACCCGACTAGCGGGTCCTTCGGATGAGCAGTTCTTC.

The chain joins TRBV10-3 to TRBJ2-5; 8 bases align to TRBD1. The germline CDR1 and CDR2 sequences are ENHRY and SYGVKD. The length of the CDR3 is 17 residues. With 9 bases clipped from V and 3 bases from J, the junction kept 18 bases outside the gene matches. CDR3 bases: TGTGCCATAACATTCAAGGACAGGGATAACCCTAAAGAGACCCAGTACTTC. Its translation is CAITFKDRDNPKETQYF.

This rearrangement joins TRBV7-9 to TRBJ2-3, with a possible D match to TRBD1 (6 bases). The CDR3 runs 18 residues. Per germline, CDR1 SEHNR and CDR2 FQNEAQ (reference sequence). V was shortened by 2 bases and J by 6 bases, with 24 bases between the two germline ends. The CDR3 DNA follows: TGTGCCAGCAGCTTAACACTAAGGACAGTACGCGCGTTGGATACGCAGTATTTT. Protein product: CASSLTLRTVRALDTQYF.

The chain joins TRBV4-1 to TRBJ2-5, with 9 bases identical to TRBD2. Germline loops: CDR1 MGHRA, CDR2 YSYEKL. Unmatched junction bases numbered 9, after V lost 3 bases and J lost 4 bases. The CDR3 contains 16 residues. CDR3 amino acids: CASSQSSSGRSETQYF. DNA for the CDR3: TGCGCCAGCAGCCAGAGCTCGAGCGGGAGGTCAGAGACCCAGTACTTC.

This chain uses TRBV27 with TRBJ2-7; TRBD1 aligns across 10 bases. The CDR3 length is 18 residues. Per germline, CDR1 MNHEY and CDR2 SMNVEV (reference sequence). J gave up 0 bases and V 1 base, and 9 bases lay outside the gene matches. CDR3 in DNA: TGTGCCAGCAGTTTATTAGGGACAGGGGCTTTGAGCTCCTACGAGCAGTACTTC. It codes for CASSLLGTGALSSYEQYF.

This clone occurred once. J is TRBJ2-2 and V is TRBV5-1, with D hard to call. V was cut by 1 base and J by 1 base, with 5 bases left in between. The CDR3 runs to 14 residues. CDR1 is SGHRS and CDR2 is YFSETQ in the germline V gene. CDR3 coding DNA: TGCGCCAGCAGCTTGACGGTGAACACCGGGGAGCTGTTTTTT. It yields the protein CASSLTVNTGELFF.

This clone was seen just once. The rearrangement uses TRBV7-9 and TRBJ2-3; D not certain. Germline V gene data show CDR1 as SEHNR and CDR2 as FQNEAQ (reference sequence). V shed 8 bases and J shed 6 bases, with 18 bases lying between them. CDR3 length: 14 amino acids. CDR3 in DNA: TGTGCCAGCCGCCATGGCCCGCAGAGGGATACGCAGTATTTT. Encoded protein: CASRHGPQRDTQYF.

The chain employs TRBV18 and TRBJ1-4; 9 bases agree with TRBD1. Germline V CDR1 and CDR2: KGHSH, LQKENI. The trim removed 6 bases at V and 6 bases at J, leaving 5 bases unmatched. The CDR3 covers 14 residues. The CDR3 region is CASSYRDRDEKLFF. DNA for the CDR3: TGTGCCAGCTCGTACCGGGACAGGGATGAAAAACTGTTTTTT.